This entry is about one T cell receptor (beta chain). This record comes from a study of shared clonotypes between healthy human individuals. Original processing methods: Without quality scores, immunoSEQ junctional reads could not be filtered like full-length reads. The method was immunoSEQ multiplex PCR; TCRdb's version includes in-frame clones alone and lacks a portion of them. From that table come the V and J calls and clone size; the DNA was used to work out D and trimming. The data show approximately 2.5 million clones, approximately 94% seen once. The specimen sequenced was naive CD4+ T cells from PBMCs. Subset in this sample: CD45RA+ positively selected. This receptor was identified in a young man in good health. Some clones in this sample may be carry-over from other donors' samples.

The CDR3 DNA reads as TGTGCCATCAGTGATTGGCGGCGGGAGGGCGATGGCGGGGAGCTGTTTTTT. Its translation: CAISDWRREGDGGELFF. J is TRBJ2-2 and V is TRBV10-3, with 9 positions matching TRBD2. This CDR3 spans 17 amino acids. V gave up 3 bases and J gave up 7 bases; unmatched junction bases: 12. The V gene's germline CDR1 is ENHRY and CDR2 SYGVKD.